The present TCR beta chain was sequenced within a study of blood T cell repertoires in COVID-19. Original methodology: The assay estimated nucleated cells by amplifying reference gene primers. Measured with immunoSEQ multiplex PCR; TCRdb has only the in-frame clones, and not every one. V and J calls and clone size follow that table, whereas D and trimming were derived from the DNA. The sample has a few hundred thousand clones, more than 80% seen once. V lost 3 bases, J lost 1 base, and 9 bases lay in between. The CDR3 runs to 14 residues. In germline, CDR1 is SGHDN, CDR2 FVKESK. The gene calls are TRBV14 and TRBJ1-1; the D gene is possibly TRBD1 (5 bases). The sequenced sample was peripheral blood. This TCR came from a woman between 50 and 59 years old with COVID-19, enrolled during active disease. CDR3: CASSQPGGNTEAFF. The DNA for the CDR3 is TGTGCCAGCAGCCAGCCGGGGGGGAACACTGAAGCTTTCTTT. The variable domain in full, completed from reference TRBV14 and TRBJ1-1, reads EAGVTQFPSHSVIEKGQTVTLRCDPISGHDNLYWYRRVMGKEIKFLLHFVKESKQDESGMPNNRFLAERTGGTYSTLKVQPAELEDSGVYFCASSQPGGNTEAFFGQGTRLTVV.